These 32 T cell receptor beta chains came from one sample sequenced in a study of shared clonotypes between healthy human individuals. Only in-frame clones appear in the TCRdb table, and some are missing; sequencing was by immunoSEQ multiplex PCR. The sample shows about 1.5 million clones, approximately 98% of them seen only once. The sequenced sample consisted of naive CD4+ T cells sorted from blood. Subset reported: CD45RA+ positively selected. The receptors come from a man younger than 40 in good health.

The chain uses TRBV28 and TRBJ2-2; D might be TRBD2 (6 bases). Germline CDR1 is MDHEN and CDR2 is SYDVKM. V was pared by 1 base and J by 4 bases, with 19 bases between. CDR3 length equals 18 residues. Here the CDR3 DNA reads TGTGCCAGCAGTTTATTGAAGTACCCGGGACTTTCCACCGGGGAGCTGTTTTTT. It codes for CASSLLKYPGLSTGELFF.

CDR3 sequence reads: CASSLGDREGRGNTIYF. The CDR3 bases are TGTGCCAGCAGCTTAGGCGACCGTGAGGGTCGAGGAAACACCATATATTTT. This sequence joins TRBV7-9 and TRBJ1-3; no clear D gene. Germline CDR1 SEHNR, CDR2 FQNEAQ (reference sequence). Between the trimmed V and J ends, which lost 1 base and 4 bases, there was a span of 17 bases. This CDR3 is 17 amino acids long.

Of note for this clone: The sample holds other DNA sequences that translate to the same CDR3. V is TRBV30 and J is TRBJ1-4; no reliable D call. Trimming cost V 0 bases and J 6 bases, with 8 bases left between them. Per germline, CDR1 GTSNPN and CDR2 SVGIG (reference sequence). The CDR3 totals 13 residues. This chain's CDR3 is CAWSVRRDEKLFF. The CDR3, as DNA: TGTGCCTGGAGTGTAAGGAGAGATGAAAAACTGTTTTTT.

The chain links TRBV9 to TRBJ1-5; D is uncertain. The CDR3 is made up of 9 amino acids. Trimming pared 7 bases from V and 6 bases from J, leaving 2 bases between. Germline V gives CDR1 SGDLS, CDR2 YYNGEE. The DNA of the CDR3 is TGTGCCAGCGGTCAGCCCCAGCATTTT. Protein sequence: CASGQPQHF.

This chain joins TRBV10-3 and TRBJ1-2; 8 bases align to TRBD1. The CDR3 runs to 13 residues. J gave up 8 bases and V 5 bases, and 7 bases lay outside the gene matches. Germline V gene sequence: CDR1 ENHRY, CDR2 SYGVKD. The CDR3 nucleotides read TGTGCCATCAGTCGTCAGGGGGCGAGCGGCTACACCTTC. Its protein is CAISRQGASGYTF.

This clone was found once. This chain links TRBV7-6 with TRBJ2-3; D is ambiguous. V lost 2 bases, J lost 5 bases, and 11 bases lay in between. This CDR3 has 14 amino acids. From germline, CDR1 is SGHVS and CDR2 FNYEAQ. CDR3 sequence reads: CASSLYRLGDTQYF. The CDR3 DNA follows: TGTGCCAGCAGCTTATACCGACTGGGAGATACGCAGTATTTT.

V and J are TRBV7-2 and TRBJ1-3, with 7 bases matching TRBD1. This CDR3 region has 17 residues. CDR1 SGHTA and CDR2 FQGNSA come from the germline V gene. Trimming cost V 0 bases and J 0 bases; bases outside gene matches: 5. The CDR3 bases are TGTGCCAGCAGCTTAGCAGGGGGCCTGATCTCTGGAAACACCATATATTTT. This translates into CASSLAGGLISGNTIYF.

Concerning this clone: Other DNA sequences within the sample encode an identical CDR3. The V and J genes are TRBV5-1 and TRBJ2-3; D perhaps matches TRBD2 (5 bases). CDR3 length: 13 amino acids. Germline V gene data show CDR1 as SGHRS and CDR2 as YFSETQ. Trimming cost V 0 bases and J 6 bases, with 8 bases left between them. CDR3 loop: CASSLGGPDTQYF. CDR3 bases: TGCGCCAGCAGCTTGGGAGGGCCCGATACGCAGTATTTT.

V usage is TRBV21-1 and J usage is TRBJ2-1; the table's TRBD2 call for D was not verified on the DNA. TRBV21-1 is annotated as a pseudogene. The CDR3 length is 15 residues. In DNA, the CDR3 is TGTGCCAGCAGGGTAGCGGGAGGGCCGGGGAATGAGCAGTTCTTC. Its protein is CASRVAGGPGNEQFF.

This chain joins TRBV29-1 and TRBJ2-3; D may correspond to TRBD1 or TRBD2 (5 bases each). Germline CDR1 SQVTM, CDR2 ANQGSEA. Trimming took 0 bases from V and 2 from J, leaving 9 bases between them. CDR3 length: 14 residues. Written as DNA, the CDR3 is TGCAGCGTTGAAGATCAAGGGACCACAGATACGCAGTATTTT. Protein: CSVEDQGTTDTQYF.

The chain combines TRBV6-1 with TRBJ2-7; no firm D call. Trimming cost V 0 bases and J 6 bases, with 6 bases left between them. This CDR3 region has 12 residues. Germline V gene data show CDR1 as MNHNS and CDR2 as SASEGT. The CDR3 spells CASSEADLEQYF. CDR3 coding DNA: TGTGCCAGCAGTGAAGCGGACCTCGAGCAGTACTTC.

The chain combines TRBV25-1 with TRBJ2-1; 9 nucleotides line up with TRBD1. The ends lost 2 bases at V and 5 bases at J; junction bases unmatched: 4. Germline CDR1 and CDR2: MGHDK and SYGVNS. The length of the CDR3 is 15 residues. The CDR3 is CASSEPRTGDNEQFF. In DNA, the CDR3 is TGTGCCAGCAGTGAACCTCGGACAGGGGACAATGAGCAGTTCTTC. Complete variable domain (other parts from reference TRBV25-1 and TRBJ2-1): EADIYQTPRYLVIGTGKKITLECSQTMGHDKMYWYQQDPGMELHLIHYSYGVNSTEKGDLSSESTVSRIRTEHFPLTLESARPSHTSQYLCASSEPRTGDNEQFFGPGTRLTVL.

The rearrangement links TRBV5-1 to TRBJ2-5; D is unclear. The CDR3 is 12 amino acids. The germline CDR1 and CDR2 sequences are SGHRS and YFSETQ. V was cut by 5 bases and J by 7 bases, with 12 bases left in between. The CDR3 DNA follows: TGCGCCAGCAGTTCTTCCCTTGGGACCCAGTACTTC. This gives the protein CASSSSLGTQYF.

The chain has TRBV7-9 and TRBJ1-1; 12 bases are a match to TRBD1. V lost 5 bases, J lost 10 bases, and 11 bases stayed unmatched. This CDR3 has 15 amino acids. The V gene's germline CDR1 is SEHNR and CDR2 FQNEAQ (reference sequence). CDR3 in DNA: TGTGCCAGCAGCGCCTCGGGACAGGGGGCGAGTCCAGCTTTCTTT. This encodes CASSASGQGASPAFF.

The rearrangement uses TRBV27 and TRBJ2-2, with TRBD2 identical over 7 bases. V shed 1 base and J 9 bases; nucleotides not matched to a gene: 14. There are 17 residues in the CDR3. Germline-derived CDR1 and CDR2 are MNHEY and SMNVEV (reference sequence). The CDR3 is CASSLLSGLSTGRELFF. The DNA of the CDR3 is TGTGCCAGCAGTTTATTGTCGGGACTATCGACCGGCCGGGAGCTGTTTTTT.

In the case of this clone: Distinct nucleotide sequences in the sample also encode this CDR3. The chain recombines TRBV6-6 with TRBJ1-4; 9 bases agree with TRBD1. V was clipped by 5 bases and J by 8 bases; unmatched bases: 3. This CDR3 has 13 amino acids. Germline V gene data show CDR1 as MNHNY and CDR2 as SVGAGI (reference sequence). CDR3 in DNA: TGTGCCAGCAGTCGACAGGGGGGAGAAAAACTGTTTTTT. Its translation is CASSRQGGEKLFF.

J is TRBJ2-3 and V is TRBV7-6; TRBD2 matches at 8 bases. Losses at the gene ends were 5 bases for V and 2 bases for J; bases not matched to a gene: 12. CDR1 and CDR2 (germline): SGHVS, FNYEAQ. The length of the CDR3 is 17 residues. In nucleotides, the CDR3 is TGTGCCAGCAGCCCCCGTCCTGGGACTAGTGCCACAGATACGCAGTATTTT. It yields the protein CASSPRPGTSATDTQYF.

J is TRBJ1-2 and V is TRBV9, with 9 bases matching TRBD1. Germline CDR1 reads SGDLS; CDR2 reads YYNGEE. This CDR3 has 14 residues. V was clipped by 3 bases and J by 7 bases; unmatched bases: 7. The CDR3: CASSGHRGQGGYTF. The CDR3 bases are TGTGCCAGCAGCGGCCACAGGGGGCAAGGTGGCTACACCTTC.

In this sample, this clone turned up once. This chain connects TRBV29-1 to TRBJ1-1, with TRBD1 as a possible D gene (6 bases). There are 11 residues in the CDR3. Between the trimmed V and J ends, which lost 7 bases and 8 bases, there was a span of 14 bases. The germline V gene has CDR1 SQVTM and CDR2 ANQGSEA. The DNA of the CDR3 is TGCAGCGCCGAGGGGGTTCTCGAAGCTTTCTTT. It translates to CSAEGVLEAFF.

The rearrangement uses TRBV11-2 and TRBJ2-2; TRBD1 matches at 8 bases. Germline V gives CDR1 SGHAT, CDR2 FQNNGV. CDR3 size: 16 residues. With 2 bases clipped from V and 4 bases from J, the junction kept 6 bases outside the gene matches. CDR3 residues: CASSLRQGAVTGELFF. Here the CDR3 DNA reads TGTGCCAGCAGCTTAAGGCAGGGGGCTGTCACCGGGGAGCTGTTTTTT. Drawing the rest from reference TRBV11-2 and TRBJ2-2, the complete variable domain is EAGVAQSPRYKIIEKRQSVAFWCNPISGHATLYWYQQILGQGPKLLIQFQNNGVVDDSQLPKDRFSAERLKGVDSTLKIQPAKLEDSAVYLCASSLRQGAVTGELFFGEGSRLTVL.

This clone was counted a single time. The rearrangement joins TRBV18 to TRBJ2-3, with TRBD2 matching 9 bases. Germline trimming cut 4 bases from V and 2 bases from J; bases unmatched to any gene: 4. CDR3 length equals 15 residues. Germline V gives CDR1 KGHSH, CDR2 LQKENI. The CDR3 DNA sequence: TGTGCCAGCTCACTAAAGCGGGGGGACACAGATACGCAGTATTTT. Translating gives CASSLKRGDTDTQYF.

The chain joins TRBV27 to TRBJ2-2, with D unresolved. CDR3 length equals 13 residues. Per germline, CDR1 MNHEY and CDR2 SMNVEV (reference sequence). V dropped 7 bases and J dropped 0 bases, with 6 bases sitting between them. CDR3 residues: CASNGANTGELFF. The CDR3 DNA reads TGTGCCAGCAATGGAGCGAACACCGGGGAGCTGTTTTTT.

This chain connects TRBV6-4 to TRBJ2-3; perhaps TRBD1 as D (5 bases). V lost 5 bases, J lost 2 bases, and 11 bases lay in between. This CDR3 comprises 14 residues. In germline, CDR1 is MRHNA, CDR2 SNTAGT. DNA of the CDR3: TGTGCCAGCAGTCAGGGTATTAACACAGATACGCAGTATTTT. This codes for CASSQGINTDTQYF.

For this clone: At the DNA level, this CDR3 is encoded by other sequences in the same sample as well. V is TRBV6-6 and J is TRBJ1-1; D uncertain. Trimming removed 5 bases from V and 2 bases from J, with 6 bases in between. The CDR3 length is 12 residues. Germline CDR1 MNHNY, CDR2 SVGAGI (reference sequence). CDR3 sequence (DNA): TGTGCCAGCAGTCCCTTAAACACTGAAGCTTTCTTT. Protein sequence: CASSPLNTEAFF.

V and J are TRBV15 and TRBJ2-3, with 10 bases that match TRBD2. Germline CDR1 and CDR2: LNHNV and YYDKDF (reference sequence). There are 20 residues in the CDR3. Trimming at V came to 3 bases and at J to 0 bases, leaving 15 bases not matched to a gene. CDR3 DNA: TGTGCCACCAGCAGTGGAGGGGGAACTAGCGGGATATCTAGCACAGATACGCAGTATTTT. It encodes CATSSGGGTSGISSTDTQYF.

This rearrangement joins TRBV28 to TRBJ2-7, with no clear D. V was pared by 3 bases and J by 3 bases, with 6 bases between. Germline V gene lookup returns CDR1 MDHEN and CDR2 SYDVKM. There are 12 residues in the CDR3. The CDR3 sequence is CASSFKLYEQYF. CDR3 bases: TGTGCCAGCAGTTTCAAGCTCTACGAGCAGTACTTC.

The V call is TRBV6-1, the J call TRBJ1-3; D uncertain. This CDR3 is built from 15 residues. Trimming took off 3 bases at V and 0 bases at J, with 9 bases between the two ends. CDR1 and CDR2 from the germline V gene are MNHNS and SASEGT. CDR3 nucleotide sequence: TGTGCCAGCAGTGACCAACCCTACTCTGGAAACACCATATATTTT. Encoded protein: CASSDQPYSGNTIYF.

The V gene is TRBV29-1, the J gene TRBJ2-7; possible D gene TRBD2, 6 bases. This CDR3 comprises 12 residues. The germline V gene has CDR1 SQVTM and CDR2 ANQGSEA. V was trimmed by 6 bases and J by 4 bases, leaving 13 bases between them. The CDR3 protein is CSVGTSLYEQYF. The CDR3 coding sequence is TGCAGCGTGGGGACTTCTCTGTACGAGCAGTACTTC.

This clone was detected only once. The gene calls are TRBV5-1 and TRBJ2-7; the match to TRBD2 covers 7 bases. V lost 0 bases and J lost 5; bases outside the gene matches: 5. The CDR3 covers 14 residues. Per germline, CDR1 SGHRS and CDR2 YFSETQ. The CDR3 nucleotides read TGCGCCAGCAGCTTGGTGGCGGGAGTTGACGAGCAGTACTTC. Translation gives CASSLVAGVDEQYF.

The V call is TRBV4-2, the J call TRBJ1-1, with no clear D. CDR3 length equals 13 residues. In germline, CDR1 is LGHNA, CDR2 YNFKEQ. The V end lost 0 bases, the J end lost 4 bases, and 6 bases lay between the germline ends. The CDR3 nucleotides are TGTGCCAGCAGCCAAGACAGGTTCACTGAAGCTTTCTTT. Encoded protein: CASSQDRFTEAFF.

This chain joins TRBV7-2 and TRBJ2-5, with D possibly being TRBD1 (6 bases). The CDR3 totals 15 residues. Trimming shortened V by 4 bases and J by 0 bases, and 12 bases separated the two germline ends. CDR1 SGHTA and CDR2 FQGNSA come from the germline V gene. The CDR3 loop is CASSSPTGYQETQYF. The DNA for the CDR3 is TGTGCCAGCAGCTCCCCAACAGGGTACCAAGAGACCCAGTACTTC.

V is TRBV5-1 and J is TRBJ2-7; 7 bases fit TRBD1. Germline V gene data show CDR1 as SGHRS and CDR2 as YFSETQ. The CDR3 length is 15 residues. V was clipped by 2 bases and J by 3 bases; unmatched bases: 8. Here the CDR3 reads CASSFLQGPYYEQYF. CDR3 DNA sequence: TGCGCCAGCAGCTTTTTACAGGGGCCCTACTACGAGCAGTACTTC.